This TCR beta chain appears in the sequencing data of a study of OX40 agonist ivuxolimab in advanced cancers. At the level of the study: Three individuals attained partial responses, comprising one hepatocellular carcinoma case and two cutaneous melanoma cases.

Using immunoSEQ multiplex PCR, the repertoire was profiled, and TCRdb retains in-frame clones only, with some absent. The table shows about 120,000 clones, with around 93% occurring only once. The V and J ends lost 0 bases and 0 bases respectively, with 6 bases between them. From germline, CDR1 is LGHNA and CDR2 YSLEER. The CDR3 covers 15 residues. J is TRBJ2-1 and V is TRBV4-3; D not resolved. The receptor's source is an adult with an advanced solid tumor such as melanoma, head and neck, liver or kidney cancer. Sequences were derived from CD4+ or CD8+ T cells sorted from blood, sampled in a trial of the OX40 agonist ivuxolimab. CDR3 coding DNA: TGCGCCAGCAGCCAAGAAAACCTCTCCTACAATGAGCAGTTCTTC. Translation: CASSQENLSYNEQFF.